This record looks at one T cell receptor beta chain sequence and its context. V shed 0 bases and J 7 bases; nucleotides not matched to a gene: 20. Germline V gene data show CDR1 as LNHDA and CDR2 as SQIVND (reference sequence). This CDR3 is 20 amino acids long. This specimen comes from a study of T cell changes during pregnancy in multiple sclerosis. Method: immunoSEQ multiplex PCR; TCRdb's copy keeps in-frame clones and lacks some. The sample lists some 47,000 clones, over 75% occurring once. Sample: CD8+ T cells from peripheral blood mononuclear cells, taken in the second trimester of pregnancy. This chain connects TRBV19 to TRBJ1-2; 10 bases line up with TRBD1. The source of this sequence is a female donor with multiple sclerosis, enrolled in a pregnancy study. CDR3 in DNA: TGTGCCAGTAGTATAGATCTAGAGTCCCGGGACAGGGGAAAGGCGGCTGGCTACACCTTC. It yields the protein CASSIDLESRDRGKAAGYTF.